The 20 T cell receptor beta chains reported below all come from one sample, sequenced in a study of regulatory T cells in long-lasting Graves disease listed by TCRdb under 2021. This sample's time point label indicates: newly diagnosed GD, antithyroid drugs for less than 3 months. For both TCR sequencing and RNA sequencing, RNA was extracted from PBMCs using TRIzol. To prepare the library, multiplex PCR was applied. For sequencing, an Illumina HiSeq 4000 was employed. To build TCR beta libraries, CDR3 regions were amplified by Arm-PCR using iRepertoire HTBI primers. TCRdb reprocessing: public reads trimmed at Q25 with fastp, clones called with MiXCR, in-frame beta chains kept. Entries that share a CDR3 protein sequence are merged under the most common genes and DNA. Across this sample there are some 560,000 distinct CDR3 sequences, with about 15% seen only once. The ten largest clones add up to 20% to 30% of the sample.

These sequences were also reported in another study, on T cells in Graves' hyperthyroidism and ophthalmopathy.

The sample in question was peripheral blood mononuclear cells (PBMCs), obtained at new diagnosis, from a patient treated with antithyroid drugs. All receptors come from a middle-aged woman with Graves disease. Donor details come from another sample of the same person, matched by shared clones.

Regarding this clonotype: A clone one base away is much larger, so this may be a read error. The CDR3 does not end in the conserved phenylalanine or tryptophan, so this is likely a read error. This chain joins TRBV2 and TRBJ2-7, with D uncertain. This CDR3 is built from 12 residues. The germline gives CDR1 SNHLY, CDR2 FYNNEI. Deletions cut 3 bases from V and 2 bases from J, with 5 bases between. The CDR3 reads CASSETAYEQYL. CDR3 in DNA: TGTGCCAGCAGTGAGACGGCCTACGAGCAGTACCTC.

At least ten counts were recorded for this clonotype. This chain connects TRBV14 to TRBJ1-1, with unresolved D. Deletions cut 2 bases from V and 7 bases from J, with 11 bases between. The CDR3 totals 13 residues. Looked up from germline, CDR1 is SGHDN and CDR2 is FVKESK. The CDR3 is CASSQNPRGEAFF. Written as DNA, the CDR3 is TGTGCCAGCAGCCAAAATCCCCGGGGTGAAGCTTTCTTT.

This rearrangement joins TRBV6-2 or TRBV6-3 to TRBJ1-2, with D unclear. Looked up from germline, CDR1 is MNHEY and CDR2 is SVGEGT. The CDR3 is made up of 12 amino acids. Trimming shortened V by 10 bases and J by 3 bases, and 12 bases separated the two germline ends. The chain's CDR3 is CATHSGYYGYTF. In DNA form, the CDR3 reads TGTGCCACTCACTCGGGGTACTATGGCTACACCTTC.

With respect to this clonotype: The junction does not match germline at one end; this may be a read error. The genes are TRBV5-1 and TRBJ2-1; 12 positions match TRBD1. The germline CDR1 and CDR2 sequences are SGHRS and YFSETQ. This CDR3 has 18 amino acids. The CDR3 spells CASSSGTGGLSSYSEQFF. The CDR3 nucleotides read TGCGCCAGCAGCTCAGGGACAGGGGGCCTTAGCTCCTACAGTGAGCAGTTCTTC.

This clonotype was seen a few times. J is TRBJ1-1 and V is TRBV19; a possible D gene is TRBD1 (5 bases). This CDR3 is built from 16 residues. CDR1 is LNHDA and CDR2 is SQIVND in the germline V gene (reference sequence). V lost 4 bases, J lost 0 bases, and 15 bases lay in between. CDR3 protein: CASSTQPGRLNTEAFF. CDR3 coding DNA: TGTGCCAGTAGTACCCAACCGGGACGCCTGAACACTGAAGCTTTCTTT.

The chain employs TRBV19 and TRBJ1-1, with 7 positions matching TRBD1. V was pared by 9 bases and J by 6 bases, with 10 bases of the junction left unmatched. CDR1 and CDR2 (germline): LNHDA, SQIVND (reference sequence). This CDR3 is 13 amino acids long. CDR3 DNA: TGTGCCAGCACAAGACAGGGAACCGCTGAAGCTTTCTTT. Protein sequence: CASTRQGTAEAFF.

In this sample, this clonotype turned up a few times. The chain couples TRBV18 to TRBJ2-1, with 7 bases identical to TRBD2. CDR1 is KGHSH, CDR2 LQKENI, per germline. There are 13 residues in the CDR3. J was trimmed by 15 bases and V by 3 bases; bases with no gene match: 11. The CDR3 region is CASSPGEGNPTFF. In DNA, the CDR3 is TGTGCCAGCTCACCCGGGGAGGGAAACCCTACGTTCTTC.

This clonotype was recorded at least ten times. The CDR3 reads CASIKDRASYEQYF. The CDR3 DNA reads as TGTGCCAGCATCAAGGACAGGGCTTCCTACGAGCAGTACTTC. The gene calls are TRBV6-1 and TRBJ2-7, with 8 bases lining up with TRBD1. J lost 1 base, V lost 7 bases, and 6 bases had no gene match. The CDR3 covers 14 residues. Germline CDR1 reads MNHNS; CDR2 reads SASEGT.

This clonotype was seen a few times. The chain uses TRBV7-9 and TRBJ2-4; D gene uncertain. CDR1 SEHNR and CDR2 FQNEAQ come from the germline V gene (reference sequence). The CDR3 contains 15 residues. V was cut by 5 bases and J by 4 bases, with 15 bases left in between. Here the CDR3 reads CASSPSGPEKNIQYF. CDR3 coding DNA: TGTGCCAGCAGCCCATCCGGGCCGGAGAAAAACATTCAGTACTTC.

This clonotype was counted at least ten times. The CDR3 DNA reads as TGTGCCAGCAGTTTGATAGCAGACACAGATACGCAGTATTTT. Its protein product is CASSLIADTDTQYF. The chain carries TRBV12-3 or TRBV12-4 and TRBJ2-3; D not resolved. The CDR3 runs 14 residues. V gave up 3 bases and J gave up 2 bases, with 9 bases separating them.

This clonotype has ten or more counts. This chain joins TRBV27 and TRBJ2-3; 10 positions agree with TRBD2. Trimming at V came to 5 bases and at J to 4 bases, leaving 6 bases not matched to a gene. This CDR3 comprises 15 residues. CDR1 is MNHEY, CDR2 SMNVEV, per germline (reference sequence). In DNA, the CDR3 is TGTGCCAGCAGTAACAGCGGGGGGGCGGCAGATACGCAGTATTTT. It yields the protein CASSNSGGAADTQYF.

About this clonotype: It may be a read error: a sequence one base away is much more abundant. The chain carries TRBV7-9 and TRBJ2-4; tentatively, D is TRBD2 (5 bases). Germline CDR1 reads SEHNR; CDR2 reads FQNEAQ (reference sequence). The CDR3 totals 14 residues. Deletions cut 6 bases from V and 6 bases from J, with 15 bases between. CDR3 nucleotide sequence: TGTGCCAGCAGGCCGGACGGTGCGGGAAACATTCAGTACTTC. Its translation is CASRPDGAGNIQYF. Drawing the rest from reference TRBV7-9 and TRBJ2-4, the complete variable domain is DTGVSQNPRHKITKRGQNVTFRCDPISEHNRLYWYRQTLGQGPEFLTYFQNEAQLEKSRLLSDRFSAERPKGSFSTLEIQRTEQGDSAMYLCASRPDGAGNIQYFGAGTRLSVL.

Comment on this clonotype: A junction boundary mismatches the germline segment, possibly from a read error. This sequence joins TRBV25-1 and TRBJ1-6; possibly TRBD1 for D (5 bases). Germline CDR1 MGHDK, CDR2 SYGVNS. This CDR3 has 15 residues. Written as DNA, the CDR3 is TGTGTCAGCAGTGAATCGACAGTGGGAGATTCACCCCTCCACTTT. This gives the protein CVSSESTVGDSPLHF.

Note on this clonotype: Since a much larger clone is just one base distant, this may be a read error. This chain uses TRBV12-3 or TRBV12-4 with TRBJ2-7; TRBD1 aligns across 7 bases. This CDR3 comprises 12 residues. The CDR3 is CASSRQGHERYF. DNA for the CDR3: TGTGCCAGCAGTCGACAGGGACACGAGCGGTACTTC.

The rearrangement uses TRBV15 and TRBJ1-6; D gene uncertain. Trimming took 0 bases from V and 9 from J, leaving 6 bases between them. The CDR3 sequence is 13 residues long. Germline-derived CDR1 and CDR2 are LNHNV and YYDKDF (reference sequence). The DNA of the CDR3 is TGTGCCACCAGCAGAGAGGGGATTTCACCCCTCCACTTT. Translating it yields CATSREGISPLHF.

This clonotype has a count of ten or more. The chain joins TRBV5-1 to TRBJ2-1; TRBD2 aligns across 11 bases. The J segment lost 3 bases and the V segment lost 5 bases, leaving 4 bases of the junction unmatched. The CDR3 extends over 15 amino acids. Germline V CDR1 and CDR2: SGHRS, YFSETQ. CDR3 region: CASRTGLAGYNEQFF. For the CDR3, the DNA is TGCGCCAGCAGGACTGGACTAGCGGGCTACAATGAGCAGTTCTTC.

This clonotype showed up many times. This rearrangement joins TRBV19 to TRBJ1-1, with D uncertain. CDR3 length: 15 residues. V was pared by 2 bases and J by 3 bases, with 13 bases between. Germline CDR1 is LNHDA and CDR2 is SQIVND (reference sequence). Here the CDR3 DNA reads TGTGCCAGTAGTATAACCCTACGGGCGGACACTGAAGCTTTCTTT. Translated: CASSITLRADTEAFF.

V is TRBV6-2 or TRBV6-3 and J is TRBJ1-4, with D uncertain. The CDR3 runs 14 residues. The germline V gene encodes CDR1 MNHEY and CDR2 SVGEGT. V was shortened by 7 bases and J by 15 bases, with 24 bases between the two germline ends. CDR3 sequence reads: CASTPTESGFTVFF. The CDR3 coding sequence is TGTGCCAGCACTCCCACGGAAAGCGGGTTTACCGTGTTTTTT.

In this sample, this clonotype turned up many times. The CDR3 DNA reads as TGTGCCAGCAGCCCAGCGGGGTTAGGGGATACGCAGTATTTT. Translation: CASSPAGLGDTQYF. V is TRBV27 and J is TRBJ2-3, with 7 bases identical to TRBD2. CDR3 size: 14 residues. V was clipped by 6 bases and J by 6 bases; unmatched bases: 9. Germline V gene lookup returns CDR1 MNHEY and CDR2 SMNVEV (reference sequence).

This clonotype was seen at least ten times. V usage is TRBV28 and J usage is TRBJ1-5; 7 bases are shared with TRBD1. The V gene end was trimmed by 6 bases and the J gene end by 2 bases; junction bases not matched to a gene: 16. Germline lookup yields CDR1 MDHEN and CDR2 SYDVKM. The CDR3 sequence is 18 residues long. The CDR3 region is CASSRALYRGMGNQPQHF. The CDR3 nucleotides are TGTGCCAGCAGCCGAGCCTTATACAGGGGAATGGGCAATCAGCCCCAGCATTTT.